This T cell receptor (beta chain) is drawn from a study of blood T cell repertoires in COVID-19. Study-level information: T cells, B-cell-depleted T cells, or PBMCs provided the cDNA or gDNA that served as material.

Authors' processing steps: Reference gene primer amplification gave nucleated cell count estimates. Here immunoSEQ multiplex PCR was the method, and the copy in TCRdb shows in-frame clones only, minus some. The DNA gave D and trimming, while V, J and clone size come from that table. Of about 190,000 clones listed, about 82% are singletons. In germline, CDR1 is LGHDT, CDR2 YNNKEL (reference sequence). After removal of 1 base from V and 4 bases from J, the junction contained 2 bases not matched to a gene. The CDR3 is 15 residues long. Adults between about 18 and 95 years of age took part from 20 to 25 US areas. Cohort allocation depended upon clinical history that participants reported.

The chain is built from TRBV3-1 (or the pseudogene TRBV3-2) and TRBJ2-1; 9 nucleotides line up with TRBD2. The TCR sequence derives from a man aged 40-55 years with acute COVID-19. The sample was PBMCs or T cells enriched from blood (not recorded which). CDR3 bases: TGTGCCAGCAGCCAAGGTAGCGGGAGATACAATGAGCAGTTCTTC. Residues: CASSQGSGRYNEQFF.